This entry describes one T cell receptor beta chain. This clonotype came up many times. Its target antigen remains unknown. No much larger clone exists at a distance of one base, and base qualities are not known. The data belong to a study of glioma-infiltrating T cells (dated by TCRdb to 2016 to 2017). As for the study more broadly: Low-grade gliomas were WHO grade II oligodendrogliomas or astrocytomas, and glioblastomas were WHO grade IV tumors sampled at initial rather than recurrent diagnosis. The sequencing target for blood libraries was about 4.5- to 11-fold coverage of about a million peripheral T cells. Before surgery, glioma patients were given dexamethasone for six or fewer days. To measure how far tissue and blood T-cell populations diverged, each tissue-infiltrating repertoire was compared against the peripheral blood repertoire of the same patient. The paired cohort comprised three low-grade glioma patients, several primary glioblastoma patients and three non-glioma patients contributing non-neoplastic brain tissue. TCR alpha- and beta-chain repertoires were sequenced from glioma tissue, non-neoplastic brain tissue and matched peripheral blood mononuclear cells.

Broad study findings and their caveats: The group comparisons were based on small numbers of patients: three non-neoplastic, three low-grade glioma and eight glioblastoma patients. A signature set of shared blood CDR3 motifs marked patients with low tissue-blood divergence and was depleted in highly divergent patients. Tissue and blood shared very few CDR3 sequences, a result attributed to high CDR3 diversity and limited sampling. VJ-independent divergence between tissue and blood was lower than expected in non-neoplastic patients but higher than expected in all gliomas, particularly low-grade gliomas.

Surgical brain or tumor specimens were cryofrozen in liquid nitrogen immediately after resection, and peripheral blood cells were collected concurrently. A distance of 12 bases separates the germline ends of V and J, which lose 2 bases and 5 bases respectively. Taken from the germline V gene, the CDR1 and CDR2 loops are KGHDR and SFDVKD. Including the terminal cysteine and phenylalanine, the CDR3 comprises 14 residues. Of the read, only the CDR3 DNA is kept; its 42 bases are in frame from base 1. The iRepertoire nested amplicon-rescue multiplex PCR (arm-PCR) platform was used to amplify TCR alpha and beta CDR3 regions from RNA. For one-step reverse transcription and amplification, roughly 85-400 ng of tissue mRNA or PBMC total RNA was used as input. Following bead purification, Illumina adapters were added through a secondary multiplex PCR, and the libraries were then gel-purified between 200 and 400 bp. The libraries contained internal 6-nucleotide barcodes that were used for demultiplexing. Sequencing of the libraries was done on an Illumina MiSeq using 2x220 or 2x250 nucleotide paired-end reads. Turning to the authors' computational methods: Paired reads were merged using FLASH 1.2.11 and were aligned to the GRCh37 human genome using BWA-MEM, after which TRA and TRB reads were extracted. V and J assignment used an IMGT-derived reference of cassette sequences and CDR3 motifs that included pseudogenes. Reads were translated in three frames, and productive CDR3s were defined as those with a C...FGXG motif and no stop codons. A clonotype was defined as a unique combination of a V-J cassette pair and a CDR3 amino acid sequence. Hamming distance filtering was applied to reads, with thresholds set by the sequence error rate of each sample in mapped regions. Through fastp at Q25 and MiXCR, TCRdb rebuilt clones from the public reads, retaining in-frame beta chains. Each record represents a unique CDR3 protein, reported with the most common genes and DNA among its rows. TCRdb's processing, not the study's, gives the V and J calls here. The sample table holds 400,000 or so distinct CDR3 sequences, of which 41% were seen once. The ten biggest clones cover 12% of the sample.

Sequencing input: glioma tissue, nonneoplastic brain tissue, or PBMCs (not recorded which). The sequence derives from a human donor with low-grade glioma or glioblastoma, undergoing nonglioma brain surgery, or in good health (not recorded which). The sequence links TRBV24-1 to TRBJ2-7; the D region possibly corresponds to TRBD2 (5 bases align). The DNA is TGTGCCACCAGTGATTGGAGGAATCCCCACGAGCAGTACTTC. Its coded protein is CATSDWRNPHEQYF.